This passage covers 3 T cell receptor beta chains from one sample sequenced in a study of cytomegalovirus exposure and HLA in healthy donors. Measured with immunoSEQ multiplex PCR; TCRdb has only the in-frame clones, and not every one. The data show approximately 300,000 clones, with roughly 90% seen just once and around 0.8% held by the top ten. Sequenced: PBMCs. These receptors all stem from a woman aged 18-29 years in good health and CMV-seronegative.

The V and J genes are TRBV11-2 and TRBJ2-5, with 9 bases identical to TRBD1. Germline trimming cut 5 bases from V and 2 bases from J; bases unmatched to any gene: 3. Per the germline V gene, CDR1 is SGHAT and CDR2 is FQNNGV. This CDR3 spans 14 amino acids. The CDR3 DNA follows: TGTGCCAGCAGCCTAGGGACAGGGCAAGAGACCCAGTACTTC. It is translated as CASSLGTGQETQYF. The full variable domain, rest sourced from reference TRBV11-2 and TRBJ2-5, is EAGVAQSPRYKIIEKRQSVAFWCNPISGHATLYWYQQILGQGPKLLIQFQNNGVVDDSQLPKDRFSAERLKGVDSTLKIQPAKLEDSAVYLCASSLGTGQETQYFGPGTRLLVL.

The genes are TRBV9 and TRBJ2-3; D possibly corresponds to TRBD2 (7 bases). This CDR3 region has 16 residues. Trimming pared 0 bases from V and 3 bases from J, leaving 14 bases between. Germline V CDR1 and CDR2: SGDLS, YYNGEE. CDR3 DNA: TGTGCCAGCAGCGTAGGAGGGGGGAGGGGGACAGATACGCAGTATTTT. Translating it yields CASSVGGGRGTDTQYF.

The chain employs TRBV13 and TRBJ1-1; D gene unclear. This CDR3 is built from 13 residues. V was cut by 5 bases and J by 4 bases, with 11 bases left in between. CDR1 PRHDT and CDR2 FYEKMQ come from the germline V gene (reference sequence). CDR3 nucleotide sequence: TGTGCCAGCAGCCCGCCACGCGGCACTGAAGCTTTCTTT. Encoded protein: CASSPPRGTEAFF.